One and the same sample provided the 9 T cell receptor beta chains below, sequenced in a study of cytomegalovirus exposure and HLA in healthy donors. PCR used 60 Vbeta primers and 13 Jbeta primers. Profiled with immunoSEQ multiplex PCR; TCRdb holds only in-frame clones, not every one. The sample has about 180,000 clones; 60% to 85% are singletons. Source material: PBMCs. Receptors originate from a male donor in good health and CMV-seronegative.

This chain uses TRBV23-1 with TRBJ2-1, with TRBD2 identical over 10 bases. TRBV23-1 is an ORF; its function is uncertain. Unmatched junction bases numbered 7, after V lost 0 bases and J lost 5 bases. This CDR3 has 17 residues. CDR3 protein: CASSQSVLAGANNEQFF. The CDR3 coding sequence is TGCGCCAGCAGTCAATCCGTCCTAGCGGGGGCCAACAATGAGCAGTTCTTC.

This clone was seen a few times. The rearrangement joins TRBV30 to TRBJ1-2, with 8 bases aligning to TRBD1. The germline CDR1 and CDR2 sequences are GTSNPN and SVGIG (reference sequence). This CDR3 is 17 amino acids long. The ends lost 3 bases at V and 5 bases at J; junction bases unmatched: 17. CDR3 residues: CAWSFGQGSNNRYGYTF. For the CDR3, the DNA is TGTGCCTGGAGCTTTGGACAGGGCTCCAATAATCGGTATGGCTACACCTTC.

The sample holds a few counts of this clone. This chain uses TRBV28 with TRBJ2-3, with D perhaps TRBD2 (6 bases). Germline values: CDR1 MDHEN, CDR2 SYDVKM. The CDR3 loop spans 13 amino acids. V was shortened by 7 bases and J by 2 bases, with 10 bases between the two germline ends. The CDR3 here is CASTRDSTDTQYF. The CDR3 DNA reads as TGTGCCAGCACACGGGACTCCACAGATACGCAGTATTTT.

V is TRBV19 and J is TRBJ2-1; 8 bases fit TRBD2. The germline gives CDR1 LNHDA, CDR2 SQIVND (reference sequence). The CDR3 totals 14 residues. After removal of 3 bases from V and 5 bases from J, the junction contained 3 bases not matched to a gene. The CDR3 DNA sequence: TGTGCCAGTAGTATTGTTAGCGGGAACAATGAGCAGTTCTTC. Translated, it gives CASSIVSGNNEQFF. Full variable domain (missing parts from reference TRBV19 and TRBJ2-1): DGGITQSPKYLFRKEGQNVTLSCEQNLNHDAMYWYRQDPGQGLRLIYYSQIVNDFQKGDIAEGYSVSREKKESFPLTVTSAQKNPTAFYLCASSIVSGNNEQFFGPGTRLTVL.

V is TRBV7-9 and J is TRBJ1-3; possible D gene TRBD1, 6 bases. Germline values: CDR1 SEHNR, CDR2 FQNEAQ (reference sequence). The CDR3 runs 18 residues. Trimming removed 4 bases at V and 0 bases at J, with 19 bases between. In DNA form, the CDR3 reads TGTGCCAGCAGCTACGGACAGTCCCTCCCCGCCTCTGGAAACACCATATATTTT. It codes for CASSYGQSLPASGNTIYF. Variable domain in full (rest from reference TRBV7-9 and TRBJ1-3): DTGVSQNPRHKITKRGQNVTFRCDPISEHNRLYWYRQTLGQGPEFLTYFQNEAQLEKSRLLSDRFSAERPKGSFSTLEIQRTEQGDSAMYLCASSYGQSLPASGNTIYFGEGSWLTVV.

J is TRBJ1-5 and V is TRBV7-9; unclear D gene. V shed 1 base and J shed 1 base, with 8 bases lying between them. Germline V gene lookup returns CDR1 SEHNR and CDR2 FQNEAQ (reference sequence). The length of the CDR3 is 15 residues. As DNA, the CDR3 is TGTGCCAGCAGCTTAGAATACGGGAGCAATCAGCCCCAGCATTTT. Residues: CASSLEYGSNQPQHF. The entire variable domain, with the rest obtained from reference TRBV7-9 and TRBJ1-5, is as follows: DTGVSQNPRHKITKRGQNVTFRCDPISEHNRLYWYRQTLGQGPEFLTYFQNEAQLEKSRLLSDRFSAERPKGSFSTLEIQRTEQGDSAMYLCASSLEYGSNQPQHFGDGTRLSIL.

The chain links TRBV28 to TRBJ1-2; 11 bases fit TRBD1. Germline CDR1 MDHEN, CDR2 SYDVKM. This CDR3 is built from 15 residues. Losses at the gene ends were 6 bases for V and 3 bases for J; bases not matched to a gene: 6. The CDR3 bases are TGTGCCAGCAGGTCCACGGGACAGGGGGACTATGGCTACACCTTC. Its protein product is CASRSTGQGDYGYTF.

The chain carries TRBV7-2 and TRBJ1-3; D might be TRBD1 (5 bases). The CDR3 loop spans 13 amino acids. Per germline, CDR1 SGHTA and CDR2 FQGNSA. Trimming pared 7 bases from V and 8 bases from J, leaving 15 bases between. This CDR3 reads CASTQRGMYTIYF. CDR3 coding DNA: TGTGCCAGCACCCAGCGGGGGATGTACACCATATATTTT.

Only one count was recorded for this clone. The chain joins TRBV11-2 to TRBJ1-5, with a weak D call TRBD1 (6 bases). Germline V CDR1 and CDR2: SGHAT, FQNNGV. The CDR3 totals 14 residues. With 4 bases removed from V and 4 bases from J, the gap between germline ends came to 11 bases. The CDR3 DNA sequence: TGTGCCAGCAGCTCACGTACAGGGAATCAGCCCCAGCATTTT. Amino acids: CASSSRTGNQPQHF.